The 6 T cell receptor beta chains listed next were all sequenced from one sample in a study of T-cell reconstitution after alpha-beta-depleted transplantation in children. For TCRbeta, the library was prepared with unique molecular identifiers. TCRdb re-analysed the PCR reads in MiXCR, keeping a single row per CDR3 protein. The sample yields about 200,000 distinct CDR3 sequences, roughly 7.1% seen once. The source material was PBMCs, sampled before TCRalphabeta/CD19-depleted stem cell transplant. These receptors all stem from a boy aged 2-15 years with acute lymphoblastic leukemia, due to receive a stem cell transplant.

This clonotype was observed at least ten times. V is TRBV5-1 and J is TRBJ1-2, with unresolved D. CDR3 length equals 11 residues. The germline V and J ends were trimmed by 4 bases and 8 bases, with 9 bases remaining between them. CDR1 and CDR2 from the germline V gene are SGHRS and YFSETQ. The CDR3 sequence: CASSDGFGYTF. In DNA form, the CDR3 reads TGCGCCAGCAGCGACGGGTTCGGCTACACCTTC.

The sample holds many counts of this clonotype. This sequence joins TRBV11-1 and TRBJ2-3; 10 positions match TRBD1. This CDR3 has 19 residues. Unmatched junction bases numbered 11, after V lost 0 bases and J lost 2 bases. From germline, CDR1 is SGHAT and CDR2 FQDESV (reference sequence). The CDR3 bases are TGTGCCAGCAGCTTAGCCCTCTTACTGACAGGGGGCTACACAGATACGCAGTATTTT. It yields the protein CASSLALLLTGGYTDTQYF.

This chain connects TRBV20-1 to TRBJ1-4, with D hard to call. The V end lost 1 base, the J end lost 0 bases, and 3 bases lay between the germline ends. Germline lookup yields CDR1 DFQATT and CDR2 SNEGSKA (reference sequence). The CDR3 is 13 residues long. The CDR3: CSARGATNEKLFF. The CDR3 DNA reads as TGCAGTGCTAGAGGGGCAACTAATGAAAAACTGTTTTTT.

This clonotype has ten or more counts. The chain recombines TRBV21-1 with TRBJ2-7; the table gives TRBD2 as D, unverified against the DNA. TRBV21-1 is a recognized pseudogene. CDR3 size: 15 residues. DNA for the CDR3: TGTGCCAGCAGCAAAACCGGGACTAGCTCCTACGAGCAGTACTTC. It is translated as CASSKTGTSSYEQYF.

This clonotype was observed at least ten times. CDR3: CSVTTGPNSNQPQHF. The CDR3 DNA reads TGCAGCGTTACTACAGGGCCGAATAGCAATCAGCCCCAGCATTTT. The V and J genes are TRBV29-1 and TRBJ1-5, with D possibly being TRBD1 (6 bases). The CDR3 extends over 15 amino acids. Trimming left V 5 bases short and J 0 bases short, with 14 bases between. From germline, CDR1 is SQVTM and CDR2 ANQGSEA. Filled out from reference TRBV29-1 and TRBJ1-5, the complete variable domain reads SAVISQKPSRDICQRGTSLTIQCQVDSQVTMMFWYRQQPGQSLTLIATANQGSEATYESGFVIDKFPISRPNLTFSTLTVSNMSPEDSSIYLCSVTTGPNSNQPQHFGDGTRLSIL.

The genes are TRBV5-1 and TRBJ2-7; 11 nucleotides align to TRBD2. Germline CDR1 is SGHRS and CDR2 is YFSETQ. Trimming removed 6 bases from V and 6 bases from J; junction bases left unmatched: 11. This CDR3 contains 15 residues. The CDR3 sequence: CASKPRTGTSGEQYF. Here the CDR3 DNA reads TGCGCCAGCAAACCCAGAACCGGGACTAGCGGCGAGCAGTACTTC.